This T cell receptor beta chain came from a study of blood T cell repertoires in COVID-19. This clone showed up just a few times. The CDR3 consists of 16 residues. Germline CDR1 LNHNV, CDR2 YYDKDF (reference sequence). V gave up 2 bases and J gave up 3 bases, with 16 bases separating them. Profiling relied on immunoSEQ multiplex PCR, and the TCRdb table lists in-frame clones only, not all of them. The repertoire holds roughly 180,000 clones, with around four fifths as singletons. Sequencing was done on a sample of PBMCs or T cells enriched from blood (not recorded which). This chain connects TRBV15 to TRBJ1-1, with a weak D call TRBD1 (6 bases). This receptor was obtained from a woman in her fifties or sixties who had recovered from COVID-19. The CDR3 DNA reads TGTGCCACCAGCAGACCGGCGACAGGCTTACACACTGAAGCTTTCTTT. Its translation is CATSRPATGLHTEAFF.